The T cell receptor (beta chain) under discussion was sequenced for a study of read filtering for tumor transcriptome and immune sequencing (TCRdb year 2020). Looking at the study overall: Of the patients in the cohort, some 17 were male and more than 12 were female, and their mean age was 65.9 years, with a range of about 40 to 85. TCR-region mapped reads per sample ranged from about 4 to 10.27 million with IR-seq versus only about 80 to 1,300 with RNA-seq. After DNase treatment, whole-transcriptome libraries were prepared using the TruSeq RNA Access Library Prep Kit. As a main aim, a read-filtering strategy for immune repertoire data was addressed, with the specific question being whether clonotypes supported by a single read should be removed. Under revised international staging, roughly 8 patients fell into R-ISS I, approximately 15 into R-ISS II and more than five into R-ISS III. Using the same bone marrow samples, the study ran both targeted immune repertoire sequencing and bulk whole-transcriptome sequencing and then compared the TCR repertoires from each method. Results the study describes overall, beyond this receptor: Compared with RNA-seq, IR-seq captured clonotypes at much higher depth and more reliably, and a smaller IR-seq throughput was enough to identify most shared clonotypes. When single-read clonotypes were removed, the proportions of shared clonotypes in IR-seq and RNA-seq correlated more strongly. Single-read clonotypes made up roughly four fifths of clonotypes but 3.5% to 4.5% of total reads in IR-seq, and less than 75% of clonotypes and about 45% of reads in RNA-seq. The sorted CD138-negative fraction was not purified T cells but a mixed bone marrow immune population.

The Immunoverse kit was used to build TCR libraries from about 400 ng RNA, with molecular barcoded adaptors covering alpha/delta and beta/gamma chains. The same RNA used for transcriptome sequencing was used for TCR library preparation. Sequencing of TCR libraries was carried out on an Illumina HiSeq 4000 with 2 x 150 cycles. As for the original processing: TCR reads were aligned to human V, D, J and C references and assembled into CDR3 clonotypes with MiXCR, including quality filtering and error correction. The tcR package in R was used to analyze clonotype counts and gene usage diversity. Raw mapping reads were checked after the RNA-seq reads had been mapped by STAR aligner version 2.5.3a onto the human GRCh37 genome. To test how sequencing depth affects detected clonotypes, IR-seq fastq files were randomly downsampled with Seqtk 1.3. Clones were called with MiXCR by TCRdb after fastp trimmed the public reads at Q25, and only in-frame beta chains were retained. Merged by CDR3 protein, the rows form single entries marked with the most common genes and DNA. The V and J calls were determined by TCRdb, not by the authors. This sample holds more than 35,000 distinct CDR3 sequences; 14% were observed only once. The top ten hold less than 20% of the sample.

Based on the germline V gene, the CDR1 and CDR2 sequences are SGHDN and FVKESK. Counted from cysteine to phenylalanine, this CDR3 has 12 amino acids. CDR3 DNA only is kept here, 36 bases in frame from base 1. The trim is 2 bases for V and 6 bases for J, with a gap of 8 bases between the germline ends. Every patient had bone marrow sampled at the time of active disease. Ficoll-Hypaque density gradient centrifugation was used to isolate bone marrow mononuclear cells. Myeloma plasma cells were removed and CD138-negative cells were collected by negative selection after labeling with CD138 magnetic microbeads on a MACS separator. Flow cytometry with CD138 antibodies on an Attune NxT was used to check how pure the isolated cells were. Total RNA was extracted with TRIzol reagent and quantified with a NanoDrop spectrophotometer. Paired RNA-seq and IR-seq were performed on the CD138-negative bone marrow sample of each patient.

Of note for this clonotype: Which antigen it targets is not known. No per-base quality is available; no much larger clone lies one base away.

This receptor was obtained from a donor at least 40 years old with multiple myeloma. The rearrangement combines TRBV14 with TRBJ2-7; the D gene assignment is ambiguous. The sequencing input was a population of CD138-negative cells sorted from bone marrow. This sample's cell subset or site label indicates: bone marrow mononuclear cells depleted of CD138+ plasma/myeloma cells by negative magnetic selection. The sequence in DNA is TGTGCCAGCAGCCAAAGTGGTTCCGAGCAGTACTTC. Its amino acids are CASSQSGSEQYF.